These T cell receptor beta chains were read from a single sample in a study of blood T cell repertoires in COVID-19. TCRdb's table, derived via immunoSEQ multiplex PCR, lists solely in-frame clones and lacks some. The sample yields around 23,000 clones, about nine tenths seen once. Sequencing input: peripheral blood. Receptor source: a man in his forties or fifties with active COVID-19. The CDR3 runs from the conserved cysteine through the conserved F or W. The D gene is left open where the match is weak. Clone size appears in some rows only: once, few, many, or a class for an expanded clone.

once | TRBJ2-3 | TRBV4-1 | TRBD2 | CASSQDWRGGSDTQYF | TGCGCCAGCAGCCAAGACTGGCGGGGGGGGTCAGATACGCAGTATTTT
. | TRBJ1-5 | TRBV19 | TRBD1 | CASKTGQGVGSNQPQHF | TGTGCCAGTAAAACCGGACAGGGGGTTGGTAGCAATCAGCCCCAGCATTTT
. | TRBJ2-5 | TRBV18 | TRBD1 | CASSEERTGRKETQYF | TGTGCCAGCTCTGAAGAAAGGACAGGGAGGAAAGAGACCCAGTACTTC
. | TRBJ2-1 | TRBV21-1 | . | CASSIRLLAGGPYEQFF | TGTGCCAGCAGCATCCGATTACTAGCGGGAGGGCCTTATGAGCAGTTCTTC
. | TRBJ1-3 | TRBV6-5 | . | CASTGQISGNTIYF | TGTGCCAGCACTGGACAGATCTCTGGAAACACCATATATTTT
once | TRBJ2-5 | TRBV2 | TRBD1 | CASSSGQGGAETQYF | TGTGCCAGCAGTTCGGGACAGGGTGGAGCGGAGACCCAGTACTTC
. | TRBJ2-2 | TRBV5-4 | TRBD2 | CASSPPWASGRRALTGELFF | TGTGCCAGCAGCCCACCTTGGGCTAGCGGGAGGAGAGCTCTCACCGGGGAGCTGTTTTTT
. | TRBJ2-1 | TRBV5-4 | TRBD2 | CASSLGTSGYNEQFF | TGTGCCAGCAGCTTGGGGACTAGCGGCTACAATGAGCAGTTCTTC
. | TRBJ1-3 | TRBV5-1 | TRBD1 | CASSSANLGTGAGNTIYF | TGCGCCAGCAGCTCAGCTAATTTGGGGACAGGGGCTGGAAACACCATATATTTT
. | TRBJ2-3 | TRBV4-1 | TRBD1 | CASSQDPTGKDTQYF | TGCGCCAGCAGCCAAGACCCGACAGGGAAAGATACGCAGTATTTT
. | TRBJ2-3 | TRBV5-1 | . | CASSLGQDKSDTQYF | TGCGCCAGCAGCTTGGGGCAGGATAAATCAGATACGCAGTATTTT
. | TRBJ2-3 | TRBV3-1/TRBV3-2 | . | CASSHELGSPSTDTQYF | TGTGCCAGCAGCCACGAACTAGGAAGTCCAAGCACTGATACGCAGTATTTT
. | TRBJ1-4 | TRBV7-6 | . | CASSLGSGGASEKLFF | TGTGCCAGCAGCTTAGGGTCCGGGGGGGCCTCTGAAAAACTGTTTTTT
. | TRBJ1-3 | TRBV19 | TRBD1 | CAVGTGASGNTIYF | TGTGCCGTTGGGACAGGGGCCTCTGGAAACACCATATATTTT
. | TRBJ2-1 | TRBV19 | TRBD1 | CASSIAGQGARIEQFF | TGTGCCAGTAGTATAGCCGGACAGGGGGCACGGATCGAGCAGTTCTTC
few | TRBJ2-7 | TRBV6-5 | . | CASSLRGGSYEQYF | TGTGCCAGCAGTCTACGAGGGGGCTCCTACGAGCAGTACTTC
once | TRBJ2-7 | TRBV6-6 | . | CASSFMTGPYEQYF | TGTGCCAGCAGTTTTATGACAGGTCCCTACGAGCAGTACTTC
few | TRBJ2-1 | TRBV30 | . | CAWSVVREWSEQFF | TGTGCCTGGAGTGTAGTCCGGGAGTGGAGTGAGCAGTTCTTC
. | TRBJ1-2 | TRBV5-4 | . | CASSLDSYGYTF | TGTGCCAGCAGCTTGGACAGTTATGGCTACACCTTC
. | TRBJ1-2 | TRBV6-6 | TRBD1 | CASSYSPGGDYGYTF | TGTGCCAGCAGTTACTCGCCAGGGGGAGACTATGGCTACACCTTC
. | TRBJ1-4 | TRBV5-6 | . | CASSLGRVAEKLFF | TGTGCCAGCAGCTTGGGTCGGGTTGCTGAAAAACTGTTTTTT
. | TRBJ2-5 | TRBV12-5 | . | CASGSSRIQETQYF | TGTGCTAGTGGTTCCTCCCGTATCCAAGAGACCCAGTACTTC
. | TRBJ1-5 | TRBV28 | . | CASSGSNQPQHF | TGTGCCAGCAGCGGTAGCAATCAGCCCCAGCATTTT
. | TRBJ2-3 | TRBV6-5 | TRBD1 | CASSYHRGADTQYF | TGTGCCAGCAGTTACCACAGGGGAGCAGATACGCAGTATTTT
. | TRBJ1-5 | TRBV4-1 | . | CASSQLPDGISNQPQHF | TGCGCCAGCAGCCAACTACCAGACGGGATTAGCAATCAGCCCCAGCATTTT
. | TRBJ2-7 | TRBV11-2 | TRBD2 | CASSSTQGLAGGYEQYF | TGTGCCAGCAGCTCCACGCAGGGACTAGCGGGGGGCTACGAGCAGTACTTC
. | TRBJ2-2 | TRBV12-3/TRBV12-4 | . | CASRPGVGFELFF | TGTGCCAGCAGGCCAGGGGTCGGTTTCGAGCTGTTTTTT
once | TRBJ2-2 | TRBV10-3 | TRBD1 | CAISGQGATGELFF | TGTGCCATCAGTGGACAGGGGGCGACCGGGGAGCTGTTTTTT
. | TRBJ1-5 | TRBV4-1 | TRBD1 | CASSQTQGANQPQHF | TGCGCCAGCAGCCAGACACAGGGGGCCAATCAGCCCCAGCATTTT
. | TRBJ2-3 | TRBV29-1 | TRBD1 | CSAQRRTGLTDTQYF | TGCAGCGCCCAGCGTCGGACAGGCCTCACAGATACGCAGTATTTT
. | TRBJ1-2 | TRBV5-8 | TRBD1 | CASSRGQLGYGYTF | TGTGCCAGCAGCCGGGGACAGTTAGGCTATGGCTACACCTTC
. | TRBJ1-2 | TRBV5-6 | . | CASSLSGGSYGYTF | TGTGCCAGCAGCCTGTCGGGGGGCAGCTATGGCTACACCTTC
. | TRBJ1-5 | TRBV3-1/TRBV3-2 | . | CASSQDMGGNQPQHF | TGTGCCAGCAGCCAAGATATGGGGGGTAATCAGCCCCAGCATTTT
. | TRBJ1-1 | TRBV6-5 | . | CASPDTEAFF | TGTGCCAGTCCAGACACTGAAGCTTTCTTT
. | TRBJ1-2 | TRBV4-1 | . | CASSPWQGSNYGYTF | TGCGCCAGCAGCCCTTGGCAGGGTTCTAACTATGGCTACACCTTC
. | TRBJ1-4 | TRBV7-9 | . | CASSSGAKLFF | TGTGCCAGCAGCTCAGGGGCAAAACTGTTTTTT
. | TRBJ2-2 | TRBV4-1 | TRBD1 | CASSHSRARQGVDTGELFF | TGCGCCAGCAGCCATTCAAGGGCGAGACAGGGGGTGGACACCGGGGAGCTGTTTTTT
few | TRBJ1-5 | TRBV27 | . | CASREGGQPQHF | TGTGCCAGCAGGGAGGGAGGGCAGCCCCAGCATTTT
. | TRBJ1-3 | TRBV3-1/TRBV3-2 | . | CASSQTTGNTIYF | TGTGCCAGCAGCCAGACAACTGGAAACACCATATATTTT
. | TRBJ2-2 | TRBV9 | TRBD1 | CASSVGTGVSAGELFF | TGTGCCAGCAGCGTGGGGACAGGGGTCTCTGCCGGGGAGCTGTTTTTT
. | TRBJ2-7 | TRBV6-5 | TRBD1 | CASRATGTGSYEQYF | TGTGCCAGCAGAGCTACCGGGACAGGGAGCTACGAGCAGTACTTC
. | TRBJ1-5 | TRBV6-6 | . | CASSYSGQAGNQPQHF | TGTGCCAGCAGTTACTCCGGTCAGGCCGGCAATCAGCCCCAGCATTTT
. | TRBJ2-3 | TRBV27 | TRBD2 | CASSLWTSGAQYF | TGTGCCAGCAGTTTATGGACTAGCGGGGCGCAGTATTTT
. | TRBJ1-3 | TRBV4-1 | . | CASSRTSGEGGNTIYF | TGCGCCAGCAGCCGAACAAGCGGGGAGGGAGGAAACACCATATATTTT
once | TRBJ2-1 | TRBV5-4 | TRBD2 | CASSLLAGGNEQFF | TGTGCCAGCAGCTTACTAGCGGGAGGTAATGAGCAGTTCTTC
. | TRBJ2-4 | TRBV24-1 | . | CATSEQGAKNIQYF | TGTGCCACCAGTGAACAGGGAGCCAAAAACATTCAGTACTTC